A single sample gave rise to the 20 T cell receptor beta chains below, sequenced in a study of blood T cell repertoires in COVID-19. Method: immunoSEQ multiplex PCR; TCRdb's copy keeps in-frame clones and lacks some. The sample records 150,000 to 200,000 clones, about 89% being singletons. Sequencing was carried out using peripheral blood. These TCRs come from a man aged 18 to 29 who had recovered from COVID-19.

This chain links TRBV12-5 with TRBJ1-5; 7 bases match TRBD1. V lost 2 bases and J lost 6; bases outside the gene matches: 16. CDR1 LGHNT and CDR2 FRNRAP come from the germline V gene. This CDR3 spans 18 amino acids. The CDR3 region is CASGLTPSGGALGQPQHF. In DNA, the CDR3 is TGTGCTAGTGGTTTGACCCCCTCAGGGGGAGCTTTAGGTCAGCCCCAGCATTTT.

This sequence joins TRBV11-3 and TRBJ2-2, with D hard to call. The CDR3 covers 12 residues. V lost 4 bases, J lost 3 bases, and 3 bases lay in between. From germline, CDR1 is SGHNT and CDR2 YENEEA. The CDR3 protein is CASSSDTGELFF. In DNA form, the CDR3 reads TGTGCCAGCAGCTCAGACACCGGGGAGCTGTTTTTT.

The chain recombines TRBV7-9 with TRBJ2-7, with D tentatively TRBD1 (6 bases). The CDR3 covers 13 residues. The V gene's germline CDR1 is SEHNR and CDR2 FQNEAQ (reference sequence). V gave up 3 bases and J gave up 4 bases, with 10 bases separating them. The CDR3 loop is CASSFPQGYEQYF. The CDR3 nucleotides read TGTGCCAGCAGCTTTCCACAGGGATACGAGCAGTACTTC.

V is TRBV13 and J is TRBJ2-1, with TRBD2 matching 8 bases. The CDR3 runs 14 residues. In germline, CDR1 is PRHDT, CDR2 FYEKMQ (reference sequence). Trimming took 5 bases from V and 8 from J; bases not matched to a gene: 8. Here the CDR3 reads CASSPYRREDEQFF. The CDR3 nucleotides are TGTGCCAGCAGCCCTTATAGGCGGGAGGATGAGCAGTTCTTC. The variable domain in full, completed from reference TRBV13 and TRBJ2-1, reads AAGVIQSPRHLIKEKRETATLKCYPIPRHDTVYWYQQGPGQDPQFLISFYEKMQSDKGSIPDRFSAQQFSDYHSELNMSSLELGDSALYFCASSPYRREDEQFFGPGTRLTVL.

The chain combines TRBV5-1 with TRBJ2-5; 12 nucleotides line up with TRBD1. The junction had 6 bases not matched to a gene; V was cut back by 4 bases and J by 5 bases. Germline-derived CDR1 and CDR2 are SGHRS and YFSETQ. This CDR3 comprises 15 residues. The CDR3 region has the DNA TGCGCCAGCAGCACGGGGACAGGGGGCAGGGAGACCCAGTACTTC. This sequence encodes CASSTGTGGRETQYF.

The genes are TRBV18 and TRBJ2-1; D unresolved. The germline V gene has CDR1 KGHSH and CDR2 LQKENI. The germline V and J ends were trimmed by 3 bases and 3 bases, with 12 bases remaining between them. The CDR3 totals 15 residues. The CDR3 sequence is CASSPAAAFYNEQFF. CDR3 sequence (DNA): TGTGCCAGCTCACCGGCGGCAGCTTTCTACAATGAGCAGTTCTTC.

CDR3 protein: CASSFRVNQPQHF. The CDR3 nucleotides are TGTGCCAGCAGCTTTCGGGTCAATCAGCCCCAGCATTTT. The rearrangement joins TRBV7-2 to TRBJ1-5; D not certain. Germline V lookup: CDR1 SGHTA, CDR2 FQGNSA. This CDR3 contains 13 residues. V was clipped by 3 bases and J by 3 bases, with 6 bases between them. The full variable domain, its missing parts supplied by reference TRBV7-2 and TRBJ1-5, is GAGVSQSPSNKVTEKGKDVELRCDPISGHTALYWYRQSLGQGLEFLIYFQGNSAPDKSGLPSDRFSAERTGGSVSTLTIQRTQQEDSAVYLCASSFRVNQPQHFGDGTRLSIL.

The chain joins TRBV10-3 to TRBJ2-3; D is unresolved. Trimming stripped 9 bases from V and 2 bases from J, with 6 bases between. The length of the CDR3 is 11 residues. Germline CDR1 and CDR2: ENHRY and SYGVKD. The CDR3 protein is CAIAITDTQYF. CDR3 nucleotides: TGTGCCATTGCTATCACAGATACGCAGTATTTT.

On this clone itself: Other DNA sequences in the same sample also yield this CDR3. V usage is TRBV19 and J usage is TRBJ1-5; the D gene is possibly TRBD1 (6 bases). Germline loops: CDR1 LNHDA, CDR2 SQIVND (reference sequence). Trimming pared 5 bases from V and 1 base from J, leaving 9 bases between. This CDR3 is built from 14 residues. Here the CDR3 DNA reads TGTGCCAGTAGTGTCGGACAGAGCAATCAGCCCCAGCATTTT. Protein: CASSVGQSNQPQHF.

This clone has just one count. The chain combines TRBV29-1 with TRBJ2-3; 9 nucleotides agree with TRBD2. Germline CDR1 SQVTM, CDR2 ANQGSEA. The CDR3 is 14 amino acids. V lost 4 bases to trimming and J lost 4 bases; unmatched junction nucleotides: 6. CDR3 amino acids: CSVVLAGVSDTQYF. In DNA form, the CDR3 reads TGCAGCGTTGTATTAGCGGGAGTTTCAGATACGCAGTATTTT.

The chain couples TRBV7-2 to TRBJ1-6, with no clear D. The V end was cut by 1 base, the J end by 5 bases, with 9 bases between. This CDR3 has 15 amino acids. Germline assignment: CDR1 SGHTA and CDR2 FQGNSA. Here the CDR3 reads CASSLVAQNNSPLHF. Here the CDR3 DNA reads TGTGCCAGCAGCTTAGTGGCACAGAATAATTCACCCCTCCACTTT.

This chain links TRBV5-6 with TRBJ2-1; the match to TRBD2 covers 9 bases. The CDR3 runs to 16 residues. Germline CDR1 SGHDT, CDR2 YYEEEE. The junction had 9 bases not matched to a gene; V was cut back by 4 bases and J by 4 bases. Written as DNA, the CDR3 is TGTGCCAGCAGCCACAGGGCGGGAGGGATTTACAATGAGCAGTTCTTC. This sequence encodes CASSHRAGGIYNEQFF.

The gene calls are TRBV27 and TRBJ2-1, with D hard to call. The V gene's germline CDR1 is MNHEY and CDR2 SMNVEV (reference sequence). The CDR3 contains 15 residues. The germline V and J ends were trimmed by 7 bases and 0 bases, with 13 bases remaining between them. The CDR3 region is CASTAGSFSYNEQFF. CDR3 coding DNA: TGTGCCAGCACCGCCGGGTCCTTCTCCTACAATGAGCAGTTCTTC.

This chain connects TRBV4-3 to TRBJ2-1, with 9 bases aligning to TRBD2. The CDR3 runs to 18 residues. The trim removed 0 bases at V and 3 bases at J, leaving 9 bases unmatched. Germline lookup yields CDR1 LGHNA and CDR2 YSLEER. The CDR3 sequence: CASSQDFAGGGFYNEQFF. The CDR3, as DNA: TGCGCCAGCAGCCAAGATTTTGCGGGAGGGGGATTCTACAATGAGCAGTTCTTC.

The gene calls are TRBV7-2 and TRBJ2-7; tentative D call: TRBD2 (6 bases). Trimming stripped 4 bases from V and 6 bases from J, with 10 bases between. CDR1 and CDR2 from the germline V gene are SGHTA and FQGNSA. The CDR3 is made up of 12 amino acids. CDR3 in amino acids: CASSSGSPEQYF. The CDR3 DNA is TGTGCCAGCAGCTCCGGGAGTCCCGAGCAGTACTTC.

The table lists this clone with a count of one. The rearrangement uses TRBV6-5 and TRBJ1-3, with D tentatively TRBD1 (5 bases). V was pared by 7 bases and J by 0 bases, with 13 bases between. The germline gives CDR1 MNHEY, CDR2 SVGAGI. The CDR3 totals 15 residues. Written as DNA, the CDR3 is TGTGCCAGCATCAAGGGGCCGAGCTCTGGAAACACCATATATTTT. The encoded protein is CASIKGPSSGNTIYF.

This clone was counted between two and nine times. The rearrangement links TRBV19 to TRBJ1-2, with no clear D. V gave up 4 bases and J gave up 2 bases, with 5 bases separating them. CDR3 size: 12 residues. CDR1 and CDR2 (germline): LNHDA, SQIVND (reference sequence). The CDR3 loop reads CASSSQNYGYTF. For the CDR3, the DNA is TGTGCCAGTAGTAGTCAAAACTATGGCTACACCTTC. The complete variable domain, with remaining parts taken from reference TRBV19 and TRBJ1-2, reads DGGITQSPKYLFRKEGQNVTLSCEQNLNHDAMYWYRQDPGQGLRLIYYSQIVNDFQKGDIAEGYSVSREKKESFPLTVTSAQKNPTAFYLCASSSQNYGYTFGSGTRLTVV.

The chain carries TRBV25-1 and TRBJ1-2; D may be TRBD1 (6 bases). V gave up 3 bases and J gave up 9 bases, with 8 bases separating them. The CDR3 is 11 amino acids. From germline, CDR1 is MGHDK and CDR2 SYGVNS. The CDR3 nucleotides read TGTGCCAGCAGTGACACAGGGCGCTACACCTTC. This sequence encodes CASSDTGRYTF.

V usage is TRBV19 and J usage is TRBJ2-7; perhaps TRBD1 as D (6 bases). Germline CDR1 and CDR2: LNHDA and SQIVND (reference sequence). The CDR3 has 14 amino acids. V lost 2 bases and J lost 6, with 14 bases in between. The CDR3 DNA sequence: TGTGCCAGTAGTATAATCGGGGACAAAGGCGAGCAGTACTTC. It encodes CASSIIGDKGEQYF.

V and J are TRBV13 and TRBJ2-2, with D tentatively TRBD1 (6 bases). The V gene's germline CDR1 is PRHDT and CDR2 FYEKMQ (reference sequence). Trimming shortened V by 5 bases and J by 0 bases, and 10 bases separated the two germline ends. The CDR3 covers 15 residues. The CDR3 DNA follows: TGTGCCAGCAGCACCGGGACACCGAACACCGGGGAGCTGTTTTTT. Its protein is CASSTGTPNTGELFF.